This TCR beta chain was profiled in a study of T cells in Graves' hyperthyroidism and ophthalmopathy. Uncontrolled infections, other autoimmune diseases, pregnancy or lactation led to exclusion of patients. The diagnostic basis comprised clinical symptoms, serum thyroxine and TRAb, thyroid ultrasound and orbital computed tomography. CDR1 and CDR2 (germline): SQVTM, ANQGSEA. The V end lost 5 bases, the J end lost 6 bases, and 16 bases lay between the germline ends. This CDR3 region has 14 residues. As concerns this clonotype: The antigen remains undetermined.

Authors of the study amplified TCR beta CDR3 regions from RNA transcripts. In the first-round RT-PCR of the TCR CDR3, the HTBI primer set was used. In TCRdb, the multiplex PCR reads were re-called with MiXCR into one record per CDR3 protein. This table has over 650,000 distinct CDR3 sequences, over 40% appearing once. Overall study results and limits: Most expanded thyroid clonotypes above 0.001 recurred in blood. Model predictions of ophthalmopathy came a median around 6.5 months before onset.

This clonotype originated in an adult man with Graves' disease, either hyperthyroidism or ophthalmopathy (not recorded which). V usage is TRBV29-1 and J usage is TRBJ2-2, with D perhaps matching TRBD1 (6 bases). The material sequenced was peripheral blood or thyroid tissue (not recorded which). CDR3 nucleotides: TGCAGCGTTCTCGAGGGAGAGGGGGCCGGGGAGCTGTTTTTT. Its translation: CSVLEGEGAGELFF.